This entry describes one TCR beta chain. The antigen is not known. There are 14 residues in the CDR3. Looked up from germline, CDR1 is MNHEY and CDR2 is SVGEGT. V lost 0 bases and J lost 2, with 7 bases in between. The data derive from a study of T cell repertoires in cytomegalovirus infection. Study background: Public TCR beta signatures marked donors with CMV infection and the matching HLA. Study results and limitations: Cumulative frequency (of public TCR beta family members) identified carriers of CMV plus the relevant HLA.

TCRdb independently ran MiXCR on the reads; one entry per CDR3 protein. Of approximately 730,000 distinct CDR3 sequences in the sample, almost 30% were seen once. Sequences were derived from cultured CD8+ T cells from PBMCs, sampled from culture after CMV antigen stimulation. This clonotype was sampled from a human donor in good health (CMV status not recorded). Some clones in this sample may be carry-over from other donors' samples. V is TRBV6-2 or TRBV6-3 and J is TRBJ1-2; tentatively, D is TRBD1 (6 bases). CDR3 loop: CASSYSGANYGYTF. The CDR3 region has the DNA TGTGCCAGCAGTTACTCGGGGGCCAACTATGGCTACACCTTC.